This entry lists 25 T cell receptor beta chains sequenced from one sample in a study of blood T cell repertoires in COVID-19. The method was immunoSEQ multiplex PCR; TCRdb's version includes in-frame clones alone and lacks a portion of them. The table lists about 190,000 clones, approximately 78% of them singletons, with about 3% in the top ten. The specimen sequenced was peripheral blood. The receptors derive from an elderly woman with active or convalescent COVID-19.

This clone came up a few times. The V call is TRBV2, the J call TRBJ1-1; weak D call: TRBD1 (5 bases). Germline values: CDR1 SNHLY, CDR2 FYNNEI. Trimming left V 1 base short and J 2 bases short, with 20 bases between. The CDR3 is 18 residues long. The CDR3 spells CASSEDGGDSLINTEAFF. The CDR3 DNA reads as TGTGCCAGCAGTGAAGATGGGGGGGATTCCCTAATCAACACTGAAGCTTTCTTT.

The rearrangement links TRBV7-9 to TRBJ2-1; D is unclear. The V end was cut by 4 bases, the J end by 1 base, with 8 bases between. This CDR3 spans 14 amino acids. CDR1 and CDR2 (germline): SEHNR, FQNEAQ (reference sequence). CDR3 DNA sequence: TGTGCCAGCAGCTCAGCCTTTTCCTACAATGAGCAGTTCTTC. Its translation is CASSSAFSYNEQFF.

As regards this clone: An end of the junction does not agree with germline; a read error may underlie this. This chain links TRBV6-1 with TRBJ1-3; TRBD1 is a possible D gene (5 bases). The CDR3 extends over 10 amino acids. CDR1 MNHNS and CDR2 SASEGT come from the germline V gene. The CDR3 reads CASSEAVTAF. The CDR3 DNA is TGTGCCAGCAGTGAAGCGGTGACAGCCTTT.

This clone was observed a single time. This chain connects TRBV27 to TRBJ2-4; 7 positions match TRBD1. V lost 4 bases and J lost 8; bases outside the gene matches: 5. Germline CDR1 and CDR2: MNHEY and SMNVEV (reference sequence). The CDR3 covers 13 residues. The CDR3 protein is CASSWRQGDIQYF. The DNA of the CDR3 is TGTGCCAGCAGTTGGCGACAGGGCGACATTCAGTACTTC.

The rearrangement links TRBV19 to TRBJ1-5; weak D call: TRBD1 (6 bases). CDR3 length equals 14 residues. V dropped 4 bases and J dropped 6 bases, with 13 bases sitting between them. The germline gives CDR1 LNHDA, CDR2 SQIVND (reference sequence). The CDR3 protein is CASSTTQGGQPQHF. The CDR3 DNA follows: TGTGCCAGTAGTACCACACAGGGTGGTCAGCCCCAGCATTTT.

The chain has TRBV19 and TRBJ2-1; 10 bases agree with TRBD2. J lost 0 bases, V lost 4 bases, and 9 bases had no gene match. The CDR3 is 18 amino acids. The V gene's germline CDR1 is LNHDA and CDR2 SQIVND (reference sequence). CDR3 residues: CASSRGPSGGTSYNEQFF. The CDR3, as DNA: TGTGCCAGTAGTAGGGGCCCTAGCGGGGGCACCTCCTACAATGAGCAGTTCTTC.

This chain joins TRBV4-3 and TRBJ2-5; the match to TRBD1 covers 7 bases. The CDR3 is made up of 18 amino acids. Trimming removed 1 base from V and 4 bases from J; junction bases left unmatched: 15. CDR1 and CDR2 from the germline V gene are LGHNA and YSLEER. The CDR3 protein is CASSQGLFGRGSGETQYF. Here the CDR3 DNA reads TGCGCCAGCAGCCAAGGTTTATTCGGCAGGGGGTCTGGAGAGACCCAGTACTTC.

This chain connects TRBV3-1 (or the pseudogene TRBV3-2) to TRBJ1-2, with D perhaps matching TRBD1 (6 bases). Per the germline V gene, CDR1 is LGHDT and CDR2 is YNNKEL (reference sequence). V was cut by 3 bases and J by 6 bases, with 14 bases left in between. The CDR3 extends over 14 amino acids. The CDR3 spells CASSHSGGGNGYTF. In nucleotides, the CDR3 is TGTGCCAGCAGCCACTCGGGAGGGGGGAATGGCTACACCTTC.

This chain joins TRBV7-9 and TRBJ2-3; possibly TRBD1 for D (6 bases). CDR1 and CDR2 (germline): SEHNR, FQNEAQ (reference sequence). V lost 5 bases to trimming and J lost 9 bases, with 12 bases between them. This CDR3 is built from 12 residues. The CDR3 DNA is TGTGCCAGCAGCGTGGACAGAGACACGCAGTATTTT. This gives the protein CASSVDRDTQYF.

V gene TRBV27 combines with J gene TRBJ2-3; TRBD2 matches 9 bases. Trimming removed 5 bases from V and 3 bases from J; junction bases left unmatched: 9. Germline assignment: CDR1 MNHEY and CDR2 SMNVEV (reference sequence). The CDR3 contains 16 residues. CDR3 DNA sequence: TGTGCCAGCAGTCGAGGGGCTAGCGGGGCTACAGATACGCAGTATTTT. As protein: CASSRGASGATDTQYF.

This rearrangement joins TRBV6-2 or TRBV6-3 to TRBJ1-1; D ambiguous. Germline CDR1 reads MNHEY; CDR2 reads SVGEGT. The CDR3 contains 13 residues. The V end was cut by 6 bases, the J end by 1 base, with 9 bases between. CDR3 sequence reads: CASSPGRNTEAFF. Written as DNA, the CDR3 is TGTGCCAGCAGCCCGGGCCGGAACACTGAAGCTTTCTTT.

This chain joins TRBV2 and TRBJ2-3; 10 nucleotides line up with TRBD2. The CDR3 covers 16 residues. The germline CDR1 and CDR2 sequences are SNHLY and FYNNEI. J lost 3 bases, V lost 6 bases, and 9 bases had no gene match. The CDR3 DNA sequence: TGTGCCAGCAGAAAACCCCTAGCGGGGGTGACAGATACGCAGTATTTT. It codes for CASRKPLAGVTDTQYF.

This clone turned up a few times. The J gene is TRBJ1-6, the V gene TRBV5-1, with D perhaps matching TRBD1 (5 bases). The CDR3 contains 16 residues. Germline values: CDR1 SGHRS, CDR2 YFSETQ. Trimming took off 5 bases at V and 0 bases at J, with 12 bases between the two ends. The CDR3: CASSFGGSSYNSPLHF. DNA of the CDR3: TGCGCCAGCAGTTTCGGGGGGAGCTCCTATAATTCACCCCTCCACTTT.

The chain carries TRBV2 and TRBJ2-6; 9 positions agree with TRBD1. CDR3 size: 17 residues. Germline V CDR1 and CDR2: SNHLY, FYNNEI. The V gene end was trimmed by 7 bases and the J gene end by 4 bases; junction bases not matched to a gene: 11. Here the CDR3 DNA reads TGTGCCAGCAATCCGGGACAGGGAGTAACCGGGGCCAACGTCCTGACTTTC. It codes for CASNPGQGVTGANVLTF.

The chain uses TRBV5-1 and TRBJ1-3; 8 bases line up with TRBD1. The CDR3 loop spans 16 amino acids. Losses at the gene ends were 0 bases for V and 2 bases for J; bases not matched to a gene: 4. Germline values: CDR1 SGHRS, CDR2 YFSETQ. The CDR3 sequence is CASSLASTGAGNTIYF. The DNA for the CDR3 is TGCGCCAGCAGCTTGGCTTCGACAGGGGCTGGAAACACCATATATTTT. The whole variable domain, filled in from reference TRBV5-1 and TRBJ1-3, reads KAGVTQTPRYLIKTRGQQVTLSCSPISGHRSVSWYQQTPGQGLQFLFEYFSETQRNKGNFPGRFSGRQFSNSRSEMNVSTLELGDSALYLCASSLASTGAGNTIYFGEGSWLTVV.

The rearrangement links TRBV5-1 to TRBJ2-1; TRBD2 matches 12 bases. Germline V CDR1 and CDR2: SGHRS, YFSETQ. The CDR3 consists of 20 residues. V trimming: 1 base; J trimming: 0 bases; junction bases outside the gene matches: 11. The CDR3 here is CASSLPTSGGLRSSYNEQFF. CDR3 nucleotides: TGCGCCAGCAGCTTGCCGACTAGCGGGGGCCTTAGGAGCTCCTACAATGAGCAGTTCTTC.

The V call is TRBV12-3 or TRBV12-4, the J call TRBJ1-1, with no clear D. This CDR3 comprises 13 residues. V gave up 5 bases and J gave up 4 bases, with 11 bases separating them. Here the CDR3 reads CASSRSGGTEAFF. DNA for the CDR3: TGTGCCAGCAGTCGATCAGGAGGCACTGAAGCTTTCTTT.

The chain employs TRBV5-5 and TRBJ1-1; 11 bases align to TRBD1. The germline CDR1 and CDR2 sequences are SGHKS and YYEKEE (reference sequence). The CDR3 consists of 14 residues. V lost 4 bases and J lost 7; bases outside the gene matches: 6. The CDR3 DNA sequence: TGTGCCAGCAGCCCAGGACAGGGGGCCGGTGAAGCTTTCTTT. Translated, it gives CASSPGQGAGEAFF.

This clone appeared once. CDR3 sequence: CASSGVAGLGDTQYF. DNA for the CDR3: TGTGCCAGCAGCGGCGTTGCGGGGCTTGGAGATACGCAGTATTTT. The V and J genes are TRBV6-5 and TRBJ2-3; possible D gene TRBD2, 6 bases. The germline gives CDR1 MNHEY, CDR2 SVGAGI. The CDR3 is 15 residues long. Trimming removed 6 bases at V and 5 bases at J, with 18 bases between.

The chain joins TRBV5-5 to TRBJ1-3, with D unresolved. Germline loops: CDR1 SGHKS, CDR2 YYEKEE (reference sequence). The CDR3 sequence is 13 residues long. The V end lost 5 bases, the J end lost 4 bases, and 10 bases lay between the germline ends. CDR3 nucleotides: TGTGCCAGCAGAGCCTATGCCGGAAACACCATATATTTT. Amino acid sequence: CASRAYAGNTIYF. The variable domain in full, completed from reference TRBV5-5 and TRBJ1-3, reads DAGVTQSPTHLIKTRGQQVTLRCSPISGHKSVSWYQQVLGQGPQFIFQYYEKEERGRGNFPDRFSARQFPNYSSELNVNALLLGDSALYLCASRAYAGNTIYFGEGSWLTVV.

The CDR3 coding sequence is TGTGCCAGCAGCCTCAGACAGGGCCACACCATATATTTT. This sequence encodes CASSLRQGHTIYF. The V and J genes are TRBV9 and TRBJ1-3, with TRBD1 matching 7 bases. The length of the CDR3 is 13 residues. The germline gives CDR1 SGDLS, CDR2 YYNGEE. The V gene end was trimmed by 4 bases and the J gene end by 8 bases; junction bases not matched to a gene: 6.

V gene TRBV29-1 combines with J gene TRBJ2-3; 7 positions agree with TRBD2. Trimming removed 5 bases from V and 2 bases from J; junction bases left unmatched: 4. Germline-derived CDR1 and CDR2 are SQVTM and ANQGSEA. CDR3 length: 13 residues. The CDR3 loop reads CSVYGGSTDTQYF. DNA for the CDR3: TGCAGCGTTTACGGGGGGTCCACAGATACGCAGTATTTT.

The rearrangement joins TRBV7-9 to TRBJ1-1, with D tentatively TRBD1 (6 bases). Looked up from germline, CDR1 is SEHNR and CDR2 is FQNEAQ (reference sequence). CDR3 length equals 14 residues. Deletions cut 3 bases from V and 4 bases from J, with 12 bases between. The CDR3 is CASSFQTGITEAFF. In DNA form, the CDR3 reads TGTGCCAGCAGCTTCCAAACAGGGATCACTGAAGCTTTCTTT.

This clone was counted only a few times. The rearrangement uses TRBV5-4 and TRBJ1-1; D is uncertain. In germline, CDR1 is SGHNT, CDR2 YYREEE (reference sequence). Trimming took off 6 bases at V and 4 bases at J, with 13 bases between the two ends. The CDR3 is 13 amino acids. CDR3 protein: CASKAQAGTEAFF. In nucleotides, the CDR3 is TGTGCCAGCAAGGCTCAGGCGGGCACTGAAGCTTTCTTT.

The chain recombines TRBV29-1 with TRBJ2-7, with D maybe TRBD2 (5 bases). This CDR3 has 11 residues. Germline assignment: CDR1 SQVTM and CDR2 ANQGSEA. V was pared by 7 bases and J by 4 bases, with 11 bases between. The CDR3 reads CSAWTVYEQYF. CDR3 DNA sequence: TGCAGCGCCTGGACTGTGTACGAGCAGTACTTC.